The 28 T cell receptor beta chains below all came from one sample that was sequenced in a study of blood T cell repertoires in COVID-19. Clones were read by immunoSEQ multiplex PCR, and TCRdb kept only the in-frame ones, dropping some. The sample carries fewer than 350,000 clones, roughly 86% recorded once. Sequenced sample: PBMCs or T cells enriched from blood (not recorded which). The receptors were gathered from a woman under 40 who had recovered from COVID-19.

The chain combines TRBV30 with TRBJ2-3; TRBD2 matches at 7 bases. V gave up 3 bases and J gave up 3 bases; unmatched junction bases: 3. Germline loops: CDR1 GTSNPN, CDR2 SVGIG (reference sequence). The CDR3 consists of 13 residues. CDR3 nucleotides: TGTGCCTGGAGCGGGGGGACTACAGATACGCAGTATTTT. Protein product: CAWSGGTTDTQYF. Complete variable domain (other parts from reference TRBV30 and TRBJ2-3): SQTIHQWPATLVQPVGSPLSLECTVEGTSNPNLYWYRQAAGRGLQLLFYSVGIGQISSEVPQNLSASRPQDRQFILSSKKLLLSDSGFYLCAWSGGTTDTQYFGPGTRLTVL.

The CDR3 reads CASSVAPKGDTEAFF. CDR3 DNA: TGTGCCAGCAGCGTAGCCCCCAAGGGAGACACTGAAGCTTTCTTT. The chain links TRBV9 to TRBJ1-1; D is ambiguous. V gave up 0 bases and J gave up 3 bases, with 12 bases separating them. CDR1 and CDR2 from the germline V gene are SGDLS and YYNGEE. The CDR3 covers 15 residues.

The rearrangement joins TRBV24-1 to TRBJ2-1; perhaps TRBD2 as D (7 bases). The CDR3 has 17 residues. The V gene lost 2 bases and the J gene lost 7 bases, with 20 bases spanning the gap. Germline lookup yields CDR1 KGHDR and CDR2 SFDVKD. The CDR3 DNA is TGTGCCACCAGTGATTACCCTCTACGGGGGGCTAGGAATGAGCAGTTCTTC. This translates into CATSDYPLRGARNEQFF.

The chain links TRBV27 to TRBJ1-4, with 7 bases matching TRBD1. Germline lookup yields CDR1 MNHEY and CDR2 SMNVEV (reference sequence). The ends lost 4 bases at V and 5 bases at J; junction bases unmatched: 4. The CDR3 extends over 14 amino acids. The chain's CDR3 is CASSWTGANEKLFF. The CDR3, as DNA: TGTGCCAGCAGTTGGACAGGCGCCAATGAAAAACTGTTTTTT. Full variable domain (outside the CDR3, taken from reference TRBV27 and TRBJ1-4): EAQVTQNPRYLITVTGKKLTVTCSQNMNHEYMSWYRQDPGLGLRQIYYSMNVEVTDKGDVPEGYKVSRKEKRNFPLILESPSPNQTSLYFCASSWTGANEKLFFGSGTQLSVL.

The chain combines TRBV29-1 with TRBJ2-7; 8 nucleotides align to TRBD1. The CDR3 is 14 amino acids. With 7 bases clipped from V and 0 bases from J, the junction kept 8 bases outside the gene matches. CDR1 SQVTM and CDR2 ANQGSEA come from the germline V gene. As DNA, the CDR3 is TGCAGCGAAATGACAGGGGCGAGCTCCTACGAGCAGTACTTC. It is translated as CSEMTGASSYEQYF.

This chain uses TRBV28 with TRBJ1-4; TRBD1 aligns across 7 bases. From germline, CDR1 is MDHEN and CDR2 SYDVKM. V lost 5 bases to trimming and J lost 7 bases; unmatched junction nucleotides: 10. This CDR3 spans 15 amino acids. The CDR3 DNA follows: TGTGCCAGCAGTCCCCCTTTGACAGGGAGTGAAAAACTGTTTTTT. Translating it yields CASSPPLTGSEKLFF.

V gene TRBV5-6 combines with J gene TRBJ2-3; TRBD2 matches at 8 bases. V shed 0 bases and J 2 bases; nucleotides not matched to a gene: 2. This CDR3 spans 15 amino acids. Per the germline V gene, CDR1 is SGHDT and CDR2 is YYEEEE. The DNA for the CDR3 is TGTGCCAGCAGCTTGGAACTAGCGGCCACAGATACGCAGTATTTT. This codes for CASSLELAATDTQYF.

As for this clone: This specimen includes other DNA sequences encoding the same CDR3. This chain joins TRBV12-3 or TRBV12-4 and TRBJ1-2; no clear D. V was trimmed by 2 bases and J by 5 bases, leaving 9 bases between them. This CDR3 region has 13 residues. CDR3: CASSLTGSYGYTF. The CDR3 nucleotides are TGTGCCAGCAGTTTAACGGGGTCGTATGGCTACACCTTC.

The chain has TRBV3-1 (or the pseudogene TRBV3-2) and TRBJ1-5; D possibly corresponds to TRBD1 (5 bases). Trimming left V 2 bases short and J 1 base short, with 18 bases between. This CDR3 is 18 amino acids long. Germline V gene data show CDR1 as LGHDT and CDR2 as YNNKEL (reference sequence). The CDR3 region is CASSQTGGRGPSNQPQHF. The CDR3 region has the DNA TGTGCCAGCAGCCAAACCGGAGGGAGGGGTCCGAGCAATCAGCCCCAGCATTTT.

The chain employs TRBV7-2 and TRBJ1-1; 8 positions agree with TRBD1. Germline V CDR1 and CDR2: SGHTA, FQGNSA. This CDR3 contains 13 residues. Germline trimming cut 3 bases from V and 7 bases from J; bases unmatched to any gene: 4. CDR3 sequence (DNA): TGTGCCAGCAGCTTTCGGACAGGGAGTGAAGCTTTCTTT. Translated, it gives CASSFRTGSEAFF. Complete variable domain (other parts from reference TRBV7-2 and TRBJ1-1): GAGVSQSPSNKVTEKGKDVELRCDPISGHTALYWYRQSLGQGLEFLIYFQGNSAPDKSGLPSDRFSAERTGGSVSTLTIQRTQQEDSAVYLCASSFRTGSEAFFGQGTRLTVV.

This clone occurred once. The rearrangement links TRBV5-5 to TRBJ2-7; 10 bases align to TRBD1. The CDR3 length is 16 residues. Germline V CDR1 and CDR2: SGHKS, YYEKEE (reference sequence). V dropped 4 bases and J dropped 3; count of bases not matched to a gene: 10. The DNA of the CDR3 is TGTGCCAGCAGCCCTGCATCGGGACAGGGGAGCTACGAGCAGTACTTC. As protein: CASSPASGQGSYEQYF.

The chain uses TRBV9 and TRBJ1-2; a possible D gene is TRBD1 (5 bases). The length of the CDR3 is 14 residues. V was cut by 3 bases and J by 3 bases, with 12 bases left in between. The V gene's germline CDR1 is SGDLS and CDR2 YYNGEE. The CDR3: CASSAGGVHYGYTF. As DNA, the CDR3 is TGTGCCAGCAGCGCCGGAGGGGTCCACTATGGCTACACCTTC.

The rearrangement uses TRBV5-1 and TRBJ2-7; D gene ambiguous. The CDR3 has 11 amino acids. Germline assignment: CDR1 SGHRS and CDR2 YFSETQ. V was pared by 0 bases and J by 6 bases, with 4 bases between. The CDR3 DNA reads TGCGCCAGCAGCTTGGCCTCCGAGCAGTACTTC. This sequence encodes CASSLASEQYF. The full variable domain, in which reference TRBV5-1 and TRBJ2-7 provide the parts outside the CDR3, is KAGVTQTPRYLIKTRGQQVTLSCSPISGHRSVSWYQQTPGQGLQFLFEYFSETQRNKGNFPGRFSGRQFSNSRSEMNVSTLELGDSALYLCASSLASEQYFGPGTRLTVT.

The chain has TRBV27 and TRBJ1-2; perhaps TRBD1 as D (5 bases). V was pared by 6 bases and J by 2 bases, with 10 bases between. Germline loops: CDR1 MNHEY, CDR2 SMNVEV (reference sequence). This CDR3 contains 13 residues. CDR3 in DNA: TGTGCCAGCAGACTGACAGTAAACTATGGCTACACCTTC. Translation gives CASRLTVNYGYTF.

The chain is built from TRBV28 and TRBJ2-5, with 11 bases matching TRBD2. J was trimmed by 1 base and V by 7 bases; bases with no gene match: 5. CDR1 and CDR2 from the germline V gene are MDHEN and SYDVKM. The length of the CDR3 is 15 residues. CDR3 in amino acids: CASTVAGGRQETQYF. The CDR3 bases are TGTGCCAGCACTGTAGCGGGAGGGCGCCAAGAGACCCAGTACTTC.

This clone has only one observation. The chain joins TRBV27 to TRBJ2-5, with 7 nucleotides matching TRBD2. Germline V CDR1 and CDR2: MNHEY, SMNVEV (reference sequence). The CDR3 totals 14 residues. J was trimmed by 5 bases and V by 3 bases; bases with no gene match: 6. The CDR3 spells CASSFPGRPETQYF. CDR3 in DNA: TGTGCCAGCAGTTTCCCCGGGAGGCCGGAGACCCAGTACTTC.

The chain links TRBV27 to TRBJ2-2; 10 nucleotides align to TRBD1. Germline values: CDR1 MNHEY, CDR2 SMNVEV (reference sequence). This CDR3 region has 13 residues. Unmatched junction bases numbered 6, after V lost 10 bases and J lost 7 bases. As DNA, the CDR3 is TGTGCCACTAGGGACAGGGGAGGCGGGGAGCTGTTTTTT. The encoded protein is CATRDRGGGELFF.

The sample holds one count of this clone. The chain uses TRBV6-5 and TRBJ2-7; D gene unclear. V lost 0 bases and J 3 bases, leaving 12 bases between the germline ends. In germline, CDR1 is MNHEY, CDR2 SVGAGI. This CDR3 is built from 15 residues. The CDR3, as DNA: TGTGCCAGCAGTTACTCTTCCGTCCCTCTCTACGAGCAGTACTTC. It specifies CASSYSSVPLYEQYF.

The rearrangement links TRBV27 to TRBJ2-1; tentatively, D is TRBD2 (6 bases). CDR3 length: 18 residues. V was shortened by 6 bases and J by 3 bases, with 24 bases between the two germline ends. In germline, CDR1 is MNHEY, CDR2 SMNVEV (reference sequence). CDR3: CASRPRAPSDAYYNEQFF. The DNA of the CDR3 is TGTGCCAGCAGGCCTAGGGCCCCTAGCGACGCATACTACAATGAGCAGTTCTTC.

This clone has a single count. The chain combines TRBV5-1 with TRBJ2-1; D gene unclear. The germline gives CDR1 SGHRS, CDR2 YFSETQ. The CDR3 totals 13 residues. V was trimmed by 0 bases and J by 10 bases, leaving 11 bases between them. CDR3 nucleotides: TGCGCCAGCAGCTTGGCCGCTTCCGGGGAGCAGTTCTTC. Amino acid sequence: CASSLAASGEQFF.

In nucleotides, the CDR3 is TGTGCCAGCAGTTCTTTAGCTGAAGCTTTCTTT. This codes for CASSSLAEAFF. The chain carries TRBV12-3 or TRBV12-4 and TRBJ1-1; D gene unclear. Trimming took 4 bases from V and 6 from J, leaving 6 bases between them. CDR3 length equals 11 residues.

This clone was seen only once. The chain employs TRBV4-2 and TRBJ2-5, with 9 bases fitting TRBD2. CDR3 length equals 21 residues. From germline, CDR1 is LGHNA and CDR2 YNFKEQ. Trimming removed 3 bases from V and 4 bases from J; junction bases left unmatched: 24. The CDR3 DNA reads as TGTGCCAGCAGCCATCACTTAAGATATGGACTAGCGCCCGGCGAGACAGAGACCCAGTACTTC. It is translated as CASSHHLRYGLAPGETETQYF.

The rearrangement uses TRBV4-1 and TRBJ1-2, with TRBD1 matching over 7 bases. The CDR3 sequence is 13 residues long. The V gene end was trimmed by 4 bases and the J gene end by 4 bases; junction bases not matched to a gene: 3. Germline CDR1 MGHRA, CDR2 YSYEKL. This CDR3 reads CASSRQGGYGYTF. DNA of the CDR3: TGCGCCAGCAGCCGACAGGGTGGCTATGGCTACACCTTC.

This clone was recorded many times. This chain links TRBV2 with TRBJ1-6; D not resolved. Deletions cut 2 bases from V and 10 bases from J, with 6 bases between. This CDR3 region has 12 residues. Looked up from germline, CDR1 is SNHLY and CDR2 is FYNNEI. The CDR3 spells CASSESESPLHF. The CDR3 DNA reads TGTGCCAGCAGTGAAAGCGAATCACCCCTCCACTTT.

The rearrangement links TRBV19 to TRBJ1-2; a possible D gene is TRBD1 (6 bases). Germline V gene lookup returns CDR1 LNHDA and CDR2 SQIVND (reference sequence). Deletions cut 3 bases from V and 4 bases from J, with 9 bases between. The CDR3 is made up of 13 amino acids. CDR3 nucleotide sequence: TGTGCCAGTAGTATGCAGGGGACCTATGGCTACACCTTC. This encodes CASSMQGTYGYTF. The whole variable domain, filled in from reference TRBV19 and TRBJ1-2, reads DGGITQSPKYLFRKEGQNVTLSCEQNLNHDAMYWYRQDPGQGLRLIYYSQIVNDFQKGDIAEGYSVSREKKESFPLTVTSAQKNPTAFYLCASSMQGTYGYTFGSGTRLTVV.

The genes are TRBV28 and TRBJ1-4; 10 nucleotides agree with TRBD1. V shed 2 bases, J shed 4 bases, and the junction held 7 bases outside the gene matches. The CDR3 length is 17 residues. The germline V gene encodes CDR1 MDHEN and CDR2 SYDVKM. The CDR3 here is CASSLPGQGRINEKLFF. The CDR3 DNA reads as TGTGCCAGCAGTTTACCGGGACAGGGGCGAATTAATGAAAAACTGTTTTTT.

Here the CDR3 reads CASSLGDRVHQPQHF. The CDR3 DNA follows: TGTGCCAGCAGTTTAGGGGACAGGGTTCATCAGCCCCAGCATTTT. The chain carries TRBV28 and TRBJ1-5, with TRBD1 identical over 9 bases. The germline V gene encodes CDR1 MDHEN and CDR2 SYDVKM. The CDR3 spans 15 residues. Trimming removed 2 bases from V and 5 bases from J; junction bases left unmatched: 4.

The chain links TRBV5-6 to TRBJ2-1; the match to TRBD2 covers 14 bases. CDR3 length: 18 amino acids. The J segment lost 2 bases and the V segment lost 4 bases, leaving 8 bases of the junction unmatched. The germline gives CDR1 SGHDT, CDR2 YYEEEE. The CDR3 DNA sequence: TGTGCCAGCAGCATGTTGACTAGCGGGAGGGTACCCTACAATGAGCAGTTCTTC. Translating gives CASSMLTSGRVPYNEQFF.